This TCR beta chain emerged from a study of read filtering for tumor transcriptome and immune sequencing. Across the study: Patients were around 17 male and some 15 female, mean age approximately 70 years, range about 45 to 85. IR-seq gave about 3.5 to 11 million TCR reads per sample; RNA-seq gave roughly 80 to 1,300.

From roughly 390 ng of RNA, a library with molecular barcoded alpha/delta and beta/gamma adaptors was made. TCRdb reprocessed the reads with MiXCR, giving one entry per CDR3 protein. The sample carries 30,000 to 40,000 distinct CDR3 sequences, about 15% recorded once. This clonotype was seen repeatedly, ten times or more. The source of this sequence is a donor over 35 with multiple myeloma. Sequencing was performed on a population of CD138-negative cells sorted from bone marrow.

In DNA form, the CDR3 reads TGTGCCAGCAGTGCCCCCGGCCAGGGTAGGGACTATGGCTACACCTTC. It translates to CASSAPGQGRDYGYTF. The chain links TRBV28 to TRBJ1-2; TRBD1 might be the D (5 bases). V lost 5 bases and J lost 3, with 19 bases in between. CDR1 MDHEN and CDR2 SYDVKM come from the germline V gene. The CDR3 loop spans 16 amino acids.